This passage covers 8 T cell receptor beta chains from one sample sequenced in a study of HIV-infected patients and healthy controls. Reverse transcription used 450 to 500 ng RNA and constant-region primers for alpha and beta. Using multiplexing indices, alpha and beta chain libraries were generated apart by chain-specific third strand synthesis. TCRdb called the 5' RACE reads again in MiXCR, with one record for every CDR3 protein. The data contain some 9,300 distinct CDR3 sequences, under 6% of them singletons. The repertoire came from unfractionated whole blood and reflected all unsorted peripheral T cells. The sample taken for sequencing was blood. All receptors derive from an adult in good health.

This chain uses TRBV5-1 with TRBJ2-5; tentatively, D is TRBD1 (6 bases). V was pared by 3 bases and J by 1 base, with 7 bases between. Germline-derived CDR1 and CDR2 are SGHRS and YFSETQ. CDR3 length equals 13 residues. The CDR3 loop is CASSWTVQETQYF. For the CDR3, the DNA is TGCGCCAGCAGCTGGACAGTCCAAGAGACCCAGTACTTC.

By proportion, this clonotype is medium-sized. The chain recombines TRBV12-5 with TRBJ2-1; D possibly matches TRBD1 or TRBD2 (5 bases each). Germline values: CDR1 LGHNT, CDR2 FRNRAP. V dropped 0 bases and J dropped 2 bases, with 14 bases sitting between them. This CDR3 has 17 residues. The CDR3, as DNA: TGTGCTAGTGGTTTGGTACTCGAGGGGCTACCCTACAATGAGCAGTTCTTC. It translates to CASGLVLEGLPYNEQFF. Full variable domain (outside the CDR3, taken from reference TRBV12-5 and TRBJ2-1): DARVTQTPRHKVTEMGQEVTMRCQPILGHNTVFWYRQTMMQGLELLAYFRNRAPLDDSGMPKDRFSAEMPDATLATLKIQPSEPRDSAVYFCASGLVLEGLPYNEQFFGPGTRLTVL.

Within the sample, this clonotype is medium-sized (0.01 to 0.1%). The V gene is TRBV29-1, the J gene TRBJ2-1; D gene unclear. V lost 7 bases, J lost 10 bases, and 11 bases lay in between. The CDR3 totals 10 residues. The germline CDR1 and CDR2 sequences are SQVTM and ANQGSEA. The CDR3 loop reads CSGSTTEQFF. The CDR3 region has the DNA TGCAGCGGATCTACCACCGAGCAGTTCTTC.

This clonotype is classed as medium-sized. V usage is TRBV12-3 or TRBV12-4 and J usage is TRBJ1-1; no reliable D call. The CDR3 length is 12 residues. V was pared by 5 bases and J by 3 bases, with 7 bases between. CDR3 sequence: CASSPPDTEAFF. The CDR3 nucleotides are TGTGCCAGCAGTCCTCCGGACACTGAAGCTTTCTTT.

By its share, this clonotype is medium-sized (0.01 to 0.1%). V gene TRBV5-1 combines with J gene TRBJ1-1; D might be TRBD1 (6 bases). Trimming cost V 6 bases and J 6 bases, with 30 bases left between them. Germline assignment: CDR1 SGHRS and CDR2 YFSETQ. This CDR3 is built from 18 residues. The CDR3 DNA reads TGCGCCAGCACTGCCCGGGACGGGCCCAAGGCTGGGGGGCCTGAAGCTTTCTTT. Its translation: CASTARDGPKAGGPEAFF.

This clonotype ranks as medium-sized. The chain employs TRBV2 and TRBJ2-3; D perhaps matches TRBD2 (5 bases). V was shortened by 7 bases and J by 4 bases, with 9 bases between the two germline ends. The germline CDR1 and CDR2 sequences are SNHLY and FYNNEI. The CDR3 length is 12 residues. The CDR3 nucleotides are TGTGCCAGCAAGGGAGCTGCAGATACGCAGTATTTT. This gives the protein CASKGAADTQYF.

This clonotype was seen repeatedly, ten times or more. This rearrangement joins TRBV21-1 to TRBJ2-4; the D segment call TRBD1 is taken from the table without a DNA check. TRBV21-1 has pseudogene status. The CDR3 contains 15 residues. CDR3 bases: TGTGCCAGCAGCGAAGGCAGGGCGGCCTCGAACATTCAGTACTTC. The encoded protein is CASSEGRAASNIQYF.

This clonotype is judged medium-sized (0.01 to 0.1%). The J gene is TRBJ2-7, the V gene TRBV6-5; D is possibly TRBD1 (6 bases). This CDR3 spans 14 amino acids. Germline V gene data show CDR1 as MNHEY and CDR2 as SVGAGI. The V gene lost 3 bases and the J gene lost 8 bases, with 17 bases spanning the gap. The CDR3, as DNA: TGTGCCAGCAGTTATAAATACAGGGCGAAGCAGCAGTACTTC. Translation: CASSYKYRAKQQYF.